The clone carrying this TCR beta chain turned up a few times. The data originate from a study of T-cell reconstitution after alpha-beta-depleted transplantation in children. The germline V gene has CDR1 SEHNR and CDR2 FQNEAQ (reference sequence). The CDR3 is 15 residues long. Trimming removed 5 bases at V and 2 bases at J, with 15 bases between. Preparation of the TCRbeta library was carried out with unique molecular identifiers. One entry per CDR3 protein, called by TCRdb with MiXCR from the PCR reads. The profile shows about 90,000 distinct CDR3 sequences, around a sixth of them singletons. The source of this sequence is a male patient between 2 and 10 years old who had a stem cell transplant for acute lymphoblastic leukemia, so the T cells may come from the graft donor. This material consisted of PBMCs, mostly from graft donor cells, taken 180 days after TCRalphabeta/CD19-depleted stem cell transplant. The chain recombines TRBV7-9 with TRBJ2-5, with D maybe TRBD2 (5 bases). As DNA, the CDR3 is TGTGCCAGCAGCGCCCGGGTTAGCGCACAAGAGACCCAGTACTTC. It translates to CASSARVSAQETQYF.